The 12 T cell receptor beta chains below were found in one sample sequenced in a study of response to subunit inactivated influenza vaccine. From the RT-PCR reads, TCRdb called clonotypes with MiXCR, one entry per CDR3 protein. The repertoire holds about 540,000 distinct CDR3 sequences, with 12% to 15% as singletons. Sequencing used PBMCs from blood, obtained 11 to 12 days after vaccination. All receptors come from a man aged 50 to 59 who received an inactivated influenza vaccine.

CDR3 region: CASSKEGCVAAQYF. In DNA form, the CDR3 reads TGTGCCAGCAGCAAAGAAGGATGTGTAGCAGCCCAGTACTTC. The chain combines TRBV21-1 with TRBJ2-5. TRBV21-1 is a listed pseudogene. The CDR3 sequence is 14 residues long.

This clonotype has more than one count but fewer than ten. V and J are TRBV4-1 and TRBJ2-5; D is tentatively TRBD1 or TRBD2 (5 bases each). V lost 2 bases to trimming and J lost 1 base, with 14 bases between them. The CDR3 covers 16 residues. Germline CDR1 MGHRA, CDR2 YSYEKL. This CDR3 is CASSQIAEGLQETQYF. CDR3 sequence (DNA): TGCGCCAGCAGCCAAATCGCAGAGGGGCTCCAAGAGACCCAGTACTTC.

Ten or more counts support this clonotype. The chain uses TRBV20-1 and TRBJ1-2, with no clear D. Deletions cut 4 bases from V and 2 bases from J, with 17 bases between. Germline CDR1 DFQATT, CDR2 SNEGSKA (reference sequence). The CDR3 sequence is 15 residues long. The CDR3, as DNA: TGCAGTGCTAAACCCCCGTCAGGAGGAAACTATGGCTACACCTTC. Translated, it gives CSAKPPSGGNYGYTF.

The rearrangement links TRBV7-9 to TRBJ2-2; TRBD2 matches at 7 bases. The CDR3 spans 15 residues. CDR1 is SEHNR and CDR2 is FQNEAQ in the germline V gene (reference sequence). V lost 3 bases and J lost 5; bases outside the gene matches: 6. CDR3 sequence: CASSFRGVRTGELFF. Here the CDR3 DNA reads TGTGCCAGCAGCTTTCGGGGGGTTCGAACCGGGGAGCTGTTTTTT.

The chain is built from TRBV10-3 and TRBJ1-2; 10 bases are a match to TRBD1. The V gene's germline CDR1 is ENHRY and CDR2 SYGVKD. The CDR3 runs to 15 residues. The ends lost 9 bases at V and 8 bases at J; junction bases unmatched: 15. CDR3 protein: CAMGPGQGPSSGYTF. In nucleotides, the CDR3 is TGTGCCATGGGGCCGGGACAGGGGCCCTCAAGCGGCTACACCTTC.

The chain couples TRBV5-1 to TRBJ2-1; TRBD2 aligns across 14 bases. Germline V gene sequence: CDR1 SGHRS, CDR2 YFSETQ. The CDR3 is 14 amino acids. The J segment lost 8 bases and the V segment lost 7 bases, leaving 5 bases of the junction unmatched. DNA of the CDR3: TGCGCCAGCTATTCGGGACTAGCGGGAGATGAGCAGTTCTTC. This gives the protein CASYSGLAGDEQFF.

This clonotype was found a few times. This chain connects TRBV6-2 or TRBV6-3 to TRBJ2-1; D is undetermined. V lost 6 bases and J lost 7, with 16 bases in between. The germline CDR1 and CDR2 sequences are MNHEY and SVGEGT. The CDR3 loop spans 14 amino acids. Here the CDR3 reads CASSQQTRKNEQFF. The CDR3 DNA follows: TGTGCCAGCAGCCAGCAGACAAGGAAAAATGAGCAGTTCTTC.

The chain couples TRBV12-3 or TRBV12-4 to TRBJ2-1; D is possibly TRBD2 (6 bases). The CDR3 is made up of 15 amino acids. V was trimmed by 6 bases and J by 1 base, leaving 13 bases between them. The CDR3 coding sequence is TGTGCCAGCAGGGCGGGATGGGGTTCCTACAATGAGCAGTTCTTC. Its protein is CASRAGWGSYNEQFF.

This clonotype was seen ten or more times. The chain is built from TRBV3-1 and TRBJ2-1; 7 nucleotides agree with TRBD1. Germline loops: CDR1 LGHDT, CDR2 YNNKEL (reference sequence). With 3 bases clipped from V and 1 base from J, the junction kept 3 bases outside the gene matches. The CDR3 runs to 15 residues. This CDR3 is CASSQEQGSYNEQFF. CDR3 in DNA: TGTGCCAGCAGCCAGGAACAGGGGTCCTACAATGAGCAGTTCTTC.

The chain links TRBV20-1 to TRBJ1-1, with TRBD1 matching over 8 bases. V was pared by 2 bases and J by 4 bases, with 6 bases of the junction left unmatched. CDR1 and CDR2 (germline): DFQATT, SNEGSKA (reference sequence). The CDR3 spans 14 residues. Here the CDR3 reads CSARKQGELTEAFF. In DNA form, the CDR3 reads TGCAGTGCTAGAAAACAGGGGGAACTCACTGAAGCTTTCTTT.

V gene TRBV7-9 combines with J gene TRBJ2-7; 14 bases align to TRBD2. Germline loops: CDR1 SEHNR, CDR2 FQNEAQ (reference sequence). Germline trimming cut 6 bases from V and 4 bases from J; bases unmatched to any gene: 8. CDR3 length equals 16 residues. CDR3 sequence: CASSYTGTSGSYEQYF. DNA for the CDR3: TGTGCCAGCAGTTATACCGGGACTAGCGGGAGTTACGAGCAGTACTTC. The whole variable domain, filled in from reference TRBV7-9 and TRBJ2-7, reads DTGVSQNPRHKITKRGQNVTFRCDPISEHNRLYWYRQTLGQGPEFLTYFQNEAQLEKSRLLSDRFSAERPKGSFSTLEIQRTEQGDSAMYLCASSYTGTSGSYEQYFGPGTRLTVT.

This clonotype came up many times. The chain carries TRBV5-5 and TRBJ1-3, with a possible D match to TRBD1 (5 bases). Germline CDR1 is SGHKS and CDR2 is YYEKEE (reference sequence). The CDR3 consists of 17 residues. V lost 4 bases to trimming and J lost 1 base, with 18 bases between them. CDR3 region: CASSPGGGLTSGNTIYF. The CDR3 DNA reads TGTGCCAGCAGCCCGGGGGGAGGGCTAACATCTGGAAACACCATATATTTT.